The T cell receptor (beta chain) under discussion was sequenced for a study of synovial regulatory T cells in juvenile arthritis (dated by TCRdb to the mid-2010s). Looking at the study overall: Of the sequenced patients, three were therapy-naive, one was treated with methotrexate plus infliximab, roughly six were treated with methotrexate, and one lacked treatment information. TCRbeta CDR3 repertoires of blood iaTreg cells, other blood Treg cells and synovial fluid Treg cells from matched patient samples were compared in the study. Effector T cell subsets from the study cohort were also sequenced for comparisons, but the Treg dataset by itself includes only blood Treg cells and synovial fluid Treg cells. TCR repertoire comparisons included Treg and Teff subsets from fewer than twelve JIA patients with active disease. Here is what the overall study found, with its caveats: Synovial Treg cells shared more CDR3 sequences with iaTreg cells than with other blood Treg cells, and Chao-Jaccard similarity confirmed that synovial Treg cells were more closely related to iaTreg cells. Across patients, iaTreg TCR repertoires were largely private, and these iaTreg repertoires partially overlapped with synovial Teff and blood CPL repertoires.

For each patient with active arthritis, synovial fluid was collected together with matched peripheral blood, and this synovial fluid made up the synovial samples. TCR repertoires were obtained from about 11 juvenile idiopathic arthritis patients with active disease who had not reached inactive disease, of whom 3 were polyarticular and 8 were oligoarticular. The median age of the TCR-sequenced patients was about 11 years (range about 2.1-22.9), and their median disease duration was roughly 7 years (range 0.2-19.1). FOXP3 TSDR demethylation comparable to that of blood and healthy-donor Treg cells was observed in synovial Treg cells, supporting bona fide regulatory lineage commitment. The samples for TCR repertoire analysis were obtained at two Italian centres. Library creation used the immunoSEQ multiplex PCR assay. Adaptive Biotechnologies carried out the TCRbeta CDR3 sequencing. Concerning the study's data processing: Repertoire similarity was assessed with the Chao-modified Jaccard index and with the median clonotype overlap from 200 random subsamples of equal sample size. The similarity analyses were run on either productive nucleotide sequences or amino acid sequences translated in silico. To compare repertoires, the researchers applied hierarchical clustering with single linkage as well as t-SNE, based on Chao-modified Jaccard distances. After normalising for sample size, the researchers measured repertoire diversity with the Renyi index across a range of alpha values. Imported from immuneACCESS, the table was reduced by TCRdb to in-frame sequences with V and J called. These copies leave out some clones; in studies compared against another copy, an unresolved V gene accounts for under half, and the cause of the remainder is not known. Clone size and the V and J calls come from that table; the DNA yielded D and trimming. The sample table holds under 3,500 clones. In total, the top ten clones hold 12% of the sample.

Notes on this clone: Its antigen remains undetermined.

For CDR1 and CDR2, the germline V gene lists LGHNA and YSLEER. Including cysteine and phenylalanine, the CDR3 has 17 amino acids. Only the protein is on record. The material sequenced was Treg cells from the synovium. This chain is built from TRBV4-3 and TRBJ1-4; TCRdb gives TRBD1 as the D gene, but with no DNA this cannot be confirmed. The sequence was obtained from a donor younger than 30 with juvenile idiopathic arthritis. The CDR3 reads CASSQARGQGIGEKLFF.